This entry describes one T cell receptor (beta chain). Its cognate antigen is unknown. These data originate in a study of cytomegalovirus exposure and HLA in healthy donors. Background on the study: In terms of ancestry, the Caucasian-associated cluster contained roughly 81% of the approximately 400 genotyped donors.

It was with 60 Vbeta and 13 Jbeta primers that the PCR ran. The protocol was immunoSEQ multiplex PCR, while the TCRdb copy is restricted to in-frame clones and leaves out a portion. The sample includes about 210,000 clones, approximately 79% of them seen just once. The germline CDR1 and CDR2 sequences are LNHDA and SQIVND (reference sequence). V shed 6 bases, J shed 5 bases, and the junction held 14 bases outside the gene matches. The CDR3 is made up of 16 amino acids. General observations from the study: Judged likely to be a sequencing artifact was a cluster of highly shared sequence variants. No immune exposure information besides CMV serostatus was available.

The receptor was isolated from a male donor in good health and CMV-seronegative. V and J are TRBV19 and TRBJ1-2; 8 nucleotides match TRBD1. The specimen sequenced was PBMCs. The CDR3 DNA follows: TGTGCCAGTAGGACCGGGACAGGAATTTCGAAGTATGGCTACACCTTC. Translation: CASRTGTGISKYGYTF.